The clone carrying this TCR beta chain appeared a few times. Its antigen is unidentified. Treatment here: 10-day PBMC culture with coronavirus spike peptide pools or control peptides (ViraFEST assay). The data derive from a study of vaccination and CD4 T cells after COVID-19. About the research overall: Cultures designated as controls were supplied with a CEFX pool, an HIV-1 Nef pool, or no peptide.

Once obtained from cultured CD4+ T cells, the DNA was sequenced using the Oncomine TCR Beta short-read assay. The genomic DNA was obtained from cultured CD4+ T cells by extraction with the QIAamp micro DNA kit. Via MiXCR, TCRdb re-called the PCR reads, giving one row per CDR3 protein. The sample has fewer than 20,000 distinct CDR3 sequences; approximately 57% are singletons. Study conclusions and caveats: Median SARS-CoV-2-reactive clonotypes rose from approximately 21 to 40, not significantly.

The CDR3 length is 15 residues. Trimming at V came to 8 bases and at J to 5 bases, leaving 8 bases not matched to a gene. This sequence was found in a human donor who had recovered from COVID-19. Sequencing was carried out using CD4+ T cells from blood, cultured in vitro. The V call is TRBV12-3 or TRBV12-4, the J call TRBJ1-6; 8 positions match TRBD1. This CDR3 reads CASCPGQGDNSPLHF. The DNA of the CDR3 is TGTGCCAGCTGCCCAGGACAGGGAGATAATTCACCCCTCCACTTT.